Sequencing of this TCR beta chain was carried out in a study of beta chain features in type 1 diabetes. Turning to the study itself: Cell yields, gender and age were comparable in patients and healthy donors.

The sequenced template was cDNA made from the entire isolated RNA. Data came from immunoSEQ multiplex PCR; TCRdb stores just in-frame clones and leaves some out. This table holds over 300,000 clones, approximately 10% found once. Trimming removed 2 bases from V and 6 bases from J; junction bases left unmatched: 4. The CDR3 length is 13 residues. Germline V gene lookup returns CDR1 SGHTA and CDR2 FQGNSA. Cells sorted by CD45RO/CCR7/CD25/CD127/CD95/CD27 comprised CD4+ naive, central memory, regulatory and stem cell-like memory cells. General study results and limits: Possibly, sequencing cDNA over-represented cells that had high TCR expression levels. TCRB CDR3s from Type 1 diabetes patients were moderately but significantly shorter in all four CD4+ subsets.

This clone was detected a few times. As yet, its antigen is unknown. The source material was central memory CD4+ T cells from blood. V usage is TRBV7-2 and J usage is TRBJ2-7, with 7 positions matching TRBD2. This clonotype originated in a man aged 25 to 40 with type 1 diabetes. CDR3 nucleotides: TGTGCCAGCAGCTTACGGGGGGACCGCGAGCAGTACTTC. Its protein product is CASSLRGDREQYF.